These 30 T cell receptor beta chains were sequenced from one sample in a study of cytotoxic CD8 clonotypes in ibrutinib-treated CLL. Profiled with immunoSEQ multiplex PCR; TCRdb holds only in-frame clones, not every one. In the table there are about 68,000 clones, approximately 71% of which are singletons. This material consisted of PBMCs, taken after 12 months of ibrutinib treatment. These receptors were obtained from a human donor with chronic lymphocytic leukemia.

The chain is built from TRBV5-1 and TRBJ1-1; D unclear. V gave up 4 bases and J gave up 0 bases, with 13 bases separating them. The CDR3 is 15 residues long. The V gene's germline CDR1 is SGHRS and CDR2 YFSETQ. The CDR3: CASSENGFMNTEAFF. DNA of the CDR3: TGCGCCAGCAGCGAGAACGGATTCATGAACACTGAAGCTTTCTTT.

The chain recombines TRBV7-2 with TRBJ2-2; TRBD1 might be the D (6 bases). Germline values: CDR1 SGHTA, CDR2 FQGNSA. V gave up 1 base and J gave up 4 bases, with 13 bases separating them. The CDR3 extends over 16 amino acids. CDR3 bases: TGTGCCAGCAGCTTAGTAGGGGGTATCGGCACCGGGGAGCTGTTTTTT. Protein: CASSLVGGIGTGELFF.

This clone was counted ten times or more. The chain links TRBV7-2 to TRBJ2-2, with D unresolved. CDR3 size: 14 residues. Per the germline V gene, CDR1 is SGHTA and CDR2 is FQGNSA. V lost 2 bases and J 1 base, leaving 5 bases between the germline ends. The chain's CDR3 is CASSLYKNTGELFF. CDR3 DNA sequence: TGTGCCAGCAGCTTATACAAGAACACCGGGGAGCTGTTTTTT.

This clone was seen once. This chain links TRBV2 with TRBJ1-1, with unresolved D. With 2 bases removed from V and 2 bases from J, the gap between germline ends came to 6 bases. Germline CDR1 SNHLY, CDR2 FYNNEI. The CDR3 covers 13 residues. CDR3 sequence reads: CASSETRNTEAFF. CDR3 nucleotide sequence: TGTGCCAGCAGTGAAACCAGAAACACTGAAGCTTTCTTT.

V gene TRBV29-1 combines with J gene TRBJ1-3; 7 bases are a match to TRBD1. V lost 6 bases to trimming and J lost 2 bases; unmatched junction nucleotides: 13. Germline V gene data show CDR1 as SQVTM and CDR2 as ANQGSEA. This CDR3 contains 16 residues. In DNA form, the CDR3 reads TGCAGCGTGGTGACCTACAGGGGACGGGCTGGAAACACCATATATTTT. Translation gives CSVVTYRGRAGNTIYF. The full variable domain, in which reference TRBV29-1 and TRBJ1-3 provide the parts outside the CDR3, is SAVISQKPSRDICQRGTSLTIQCQVDSQVTMMFWYRQQPGQSLTLIATANQGSEATYESGFVIDKFPISRPNLTFSTLTVSNMSPEDSSIYLCSVVTYRGRAGNTIYFGEGSWLTVV.

J is TRBJ2-7 and V is TRBV7-2, with D possibly matching TRBD2 (6 bases). The CDR3 runs 14 residues. The germline V gene has CDR1 SGHTA and CDR2 FQGNSA. Trimming removed 5 bases from V and 3 bases from J, with 14 bases in between. The CDR3 bases are TGTGCCAGCAGCCACAGATGGGGGGACTACGAGCAGTACTTC. Its protein product is CASSHRWGDYEQYF.

The chain uses TRBV2 and TRBJ2-2, with 8 bases aligning to TRBD1. Unmatched junction bases numbered 6, after V lost 9 bases and J lost 0 bases. The CDR3 runs to 15 residues. Germline loops: CDR1 SNHLY, CDR2 FYNNEI. This chain's CDR3 is CASSRDRTNTGELFF. The CDR3 DNA is TGTGCCAGTTCCCGGGACAGGACGAACACCGGGGAGCTGTTTTTT. Full variable domain (missing parts from reference TRBV2 and TRBJ2-2): EPEVTQTPSHQVTQMGQEVILRCVPISNHLYFYWYRQILGQKVEFLVSFYNNEISEKSEIFDDQFSVERPDGSNFTLKIRSTKLEDSAMYFCASSRDRTNTGELFFGEGSRLTVL.

There are a few counts of this clone. The chain has TRBV7-2 and TRBJ2-7; D unresolved. CDR1 is SGHTA, CDR2 FQGNSA, per germline. Trimming stripped 3 bases from V and 0 bases from J, with 18 bases between. CDR3 size: 17 residues. CDR3 nucleotide sequence: TGTGCCAGCAGCTTCGCAGCCCGCCGAGGTAGCTCCTACGAGCAGTACTTC. This codes for CASSFAARRGSSYEQYF.

Details on this clone: This CDR3 is also generated by other DNA sequences in the sample. The chain links TRBV5-1 to TRBJ2-3; D unresolved. This CDR3 spans 13 amino acids. Germline values: CDR1 SGHRS, CDR2 YFSETQ. V was cut by 0 bases and J by 3 bases, with 5 bases left in between. The CDR3 bases are TGCGCCAGCAGCTTGGCGGGTACAGATACGCAGTATTTT. It codes for CASSLAGTDTQYF.

This clone appeared once. The chain joins TRBV11-3 to TRBJ2-1; no definite D call. The CDR3 consists of 13 residues. V was shortened by 1 base and J by 3 bases, with 4 bases between the two germline ends. The V gene's germline CDR1 is SGHNT and CDR2 YENEEA. The CDR3 DNA reads as TGTGCCAGCAGCTTAGGCAGCTACAATGAGCAGTTCTTC. Its translation is CASSLGSYNEQFF.

This sequence joins TRBV16 and TRBJ1-5; D gene uncertain. This CDR3 is built from 13 residues. Deletions cut 2 bases from V and 5 bases from J, with 7 bases between. Germline CDR1 reads KGHSY; CDR2 reads FQNENV. This CDR3 reads CASSQSWDQPQHF. The CDR3 coding sequence is TGTGCCAGCAGCCAAAGTTGGGATCAGCCCCAGCATTTT.

This chain connects TRBV5-4 to TRBJ1-2; D gene uncertain. The V and J ends lost 0 bases and 0 bases respectively, with 9 bases between them. Germline values: CDR1 SGHNT, CDR2 YYREEE (reference sequence). CDR3 length equals 15 residues. CDR3 loop: CASSLGRFANYGYTF. The CDR3 nucleotides read TGTGCCAGCAGCTTGGGTCGGTTCGCTAACTATGGCTACACCTTC.

The CDR3 sequence is CASSQLTETQYF. The CDR3 coding sequence is TGTGCCAGCAGCCAATTAACGGAGACCCAGTACTTC. This chain connects TRBV7-8 to TRBJ2-5; D not resolved. Trimming pared 5 bases from V and 5 bases from J, leaving 9 bases between. The germline CDR1 and CDR2 sequences are SGHVS and FQNEAQ. The CDR3 consists of 12 residues. Based on the CDR3 plus reference TRBV7-8 and TRBJ2-5, the full variable domain is GAGVSQSPRYKVAKRGQDVALRCDPISGHVSLFWYQQALGQGPEFLTYFQNEAQLDKSGLPSDRFFAERPEGSVSTLKIQRTQQEDSAVYLCASSQLTETQYFGPGTRLLVL.

This CDR3 reads CSVAGTHSYNEQFF. CDR3 nucleotides: TGCAGCGTTGCGGGGACCCACTCCTACAATGAGCAGTTCTTC. This sequence joins TRBV29-1 and TRBJ2-1; D is perhaps TRBD1 or TRBD2 (5 bases each). With 4 bases removed from V and 0 bases from J, the gap between germline ends came to 10 bases. The CDR3 has 14 residues. Per germline, CDR1 SQVTM and CDR2 ANQGSEA.

The chain combines TRBV7-2 with TRBJ1-4, with TRBD1 matching over 9 bases. V shed 3 bases and J 7 bases; nucleotides not matched to a gene: 6. The CDR3 contains 15 residues. Germline loops: CDR1 SGHTA, CDR2 FQGNSA. CDR3 DNA sequence: TGTGCCAGCAGCTTGGGGGGGACAGGGACTGAAAAACTGTTTTTT. This translates into CASSLGGTGTEKLFF.

CDR3 nucleotides: TGTGCCACCAGCACCCGGGGGGAGGGCGGGGAGCTGTTTTTT. Translation gives CATSTRGEGGELFF. The J gene is TRBJ2-2, the V gene TRBV15; 7 bases align to TRBD2. CDR1 and CDR2 (germline): LNHNV, YYDKDF (reference sequence). The junction had 6 bases not matched to a gene; V was cut back by 4 bases and J by 7 bases. This CDR3 is 14 amino acids long.

The chain joins TRBV29-1 to TRBJ2-3, with a tentative D call TRBD2 (6 bases). This CDR3 is built from 13 residues. Germline CDR1 is SQVTM and CDR2 is ANQGSEA. The germline V and J ends were trimmed by 6 bases and 5 bases, with 15 bases remaining between them. CDR3 nucleotide sequence: TGCAGCGTCCCCGGGGCGGGGAGAGATACGCAGTATTTT. As protein: CSVPGAGRDTQYF.

The V gene is TRBV4-3, the J gene TRBJ2-3; the match to TRBD2 covers 10 bases. Germline V gene sequence: CDR1 LGHNA, CDR2 YSLEER. The trim removed 6 bases at V and 1 base at J, leaving 4 bases unmatched. The CDR3 has 15 residues. Here the CDR3 reads CASSPSGGRTDTQYF. CDR3 DNA: TGCGCCAGCAGTCCTAGCGGGGGCCGCACAGATACGCAGTATTTT.

This clone has a single count. V is TRBV5-6 and J is TRBJ2-5; D is unresolved. CDR1 and CDR2 (germline): SGHDT, YYEEEE. V lost 3 bases, J lost 2 bases, and 11 bases lay in between. This CDR3 comprises 14 residues. The CDR3 loop reads CASSSPQVQETQYF. The CDR3 DNA is TGTGCCAGCAGCTCCCCCCAAGTGCAAGAGACCCAGTACTTC.

The chain links TRBV7-9 to TRBJ2-7; TRBD1 might be the D (6 bases). Germline CDR1 and CDR2: SEHNR and FQNEAQ (reference sequence). Trimming cost V 5 bases and J 1 base, with 12 bases left between them. The CDR3 extends over 14 amino acids. CDR3 loop: CASSPDSLSYEQYF. The CDR3 DNA follows: TGTGCCAGCAGCCCGGACAGCCTGTCCTACGAGCAGTACTTC.

The count of this clone is one. The chain employs TRBV11-2 and TRBJ1-4; 7 bases map to TRBD1. The V gene's germline CDR1 is SGHAT and CDR2 FQNNGV. J was trimmed by 7 bases and V by 5 bases; bases with no gene match: 19. The CDR3 sequence is 18 residues long. CDR3 sequence: CASSRLRAGGRGVEKLFF. The CDR3 DNA is TGTGCCAGCAGCCGCCTAAGGGCAGGGGGAAGAGGGGTTGAAAAACTGTTTTTT. The variable domain in full, completed from reference TRBV11-2 and TRBJ1-4, reads EAGVAQSPRYKIIEKRQSVAFWCNPISGHATLYWYQQILGQGPKLLIQFQNNGVVDDSQLPKDRFSAERLKGVDSTLKIQPAKLEDSAVYLCASSRLRAGGRGVEKLFFGSGTQLSVL.

The chain employs TRBV2 and TRBJ2-5; D is unresolved. The germline CDR1 and CDR2 sequences are SNHLY and FYNNEI. V lost 7 bases and J 2 bases, leaving 14 bases between the germline ends. The CDR3 has 14 amino acids. CDR3 sequence: CASIYYKEQETQYF. In DNA, the CDR3 is TGTGCCAGCATATATTACAAGGAACAAGAGACCCAGTACTTC.

V gene TRBV4-3 combines with J gene TRBJ2-1, with 8 bases fitting TRBD2. Germline assignment: CDR1 LGHNA and CDR2 YSLEER. The CDR3 covers 16 residues. The V segment lost 4 bases and the J segment 3 bases; nucleotides outside the gene matches: 8. The CDR3 region has the DNA TGCGCCAGCAGCCGGAGAACTAGCGGAGTCTACAATGAGCAGTTCTTC. The encoded protein is CASSRRTSGVYNEQFF.

The genes are TRBV28 and TRBJ1-5; D is possibly TRBD1 (5 bases). The germline V gene encodes CDR1 MDHEN and CDR2 SYDVKM. V was pared by 6 bases and J by 4 bases, with 16 bases between. CDR3 length equals 15 residues. CDR3 sequence (DNA): TGTGCCAGCAGCCCCCAGGGATTGAAGAATCAGCCCCAGCATTTT. It translates to CASSPQGLKNQPQHF.

In this sample, this clone turned up once. The CDR3 region has the DNA TGCGCCAGCAGCTTGGCCTCGGCGGTTGGAGGCGAGCAGTACTTC. Protein sequence: CASSLASAVGGEQYF. The chain employs TRBV5-1 and TRBJ2-7, with a tentative D call TRBD2 (5 bases). The CDR3 consists of 15 residues. V lost 0 bases to trimming and J lost 6 bases, with 16 bases between them. In germline, CDR1 is SGHRS, CDR2 YFSETQ.

The chain couples TRBV5-6 to TRBJ1-1, with D uncertain. This CDR3 contains 12 residues. Germline V gene sequence: CDR1 SGHDT, CDR2 YYEEEE. V was shortened by 1 base and J by 11 bases, with 12 bases between the two germline ends. Here the CDR3 reads CASSLRSIRAFF. The CDR3, as DNA: TGTGCCAGCAGCTTGCGTTCTATAAGGGCTTTCTTT.

The genes are TRBV5-8 and TRBJ1-2; TRBD1 is a possible D gene (6 bases). The ends were cut back, 0 bases at V and 1 base at J, with 19 bases in the middle. CDR3 length equals 18 residues. CDR1 and CDR2 from the germline V gene are SGHTS and YDEGEE. The DNA of the CDR3 is TGTGCCAGCAGCTTGGATCGTAGGGGGGTCCCCAATAACTATGGCTACACCTTC. This translates into CASSLDRRGVPNNYGYTF.

This clone was seen only a few times. The V gene is TRBV5-6, the J gene TRBJ2-6, with D uncertain. The CDR3 consists of 15 residues. Germline CDR1 and CDR2: SGHDT and YYEEEE. Trimming cost V 4 bases and J 0 bases, with 8 bases left between them. CDR3 amino acids: CASSPFGSGANVLTF. The CDR3 DNA sequence: TGTGCCAGCAGCCCTTTTGGCTCTGGGGCCAACGTCCTGACTTTC. The full variable domain, in which reference TRBV5-6 and TRBJ2-6 provide the parts outside the CDR3, is DAGVTQSPTHLIKTRGQQVTLRCSPKSGHDTVSWYQQALGQGPQFIFQYYEEEERQRGNFPDRFSGHQFPNYSSELNVNALLLGDSALYLCASSPFGSGANVLTFGAGSRLTVL.

V usage is TRBV5-1 and J usage is TRBJ2-1; 8 bases agree with TRBD1. Germline lookup yields CDR1 SGHRS and CDR2 YFSETQ. V lost 2 bases and J lost 8; bases outside the gene matches: 3. This CDR3 region has 13 residues. CDR3 region: CASSFYRGDEQFF. The CDR3, as DNA: TGCGCCAGCAGCTTCTACAGGGGGGATGAGCAGTTCTTC.

The CDR3 region is CASSLRTARRGYTF. The CDR3 DNA is TGTGCCAGCAGCTTGAGGACAGCGCGGCGTGGCTACACCTTC. V gene TRBV5-6 combines with J gene TRBJ1-2, with D perhaps matching TRBD1 (6 bases). The CDR3 extends over 14 amino acids. Germline CDR1 is SGHDT and CDR2 is YYEEEE. V lost 1 base and J 7 bases, leaving 14 bases between the germline ends.